Detailed here is one TCR beta chain. The record originates from a study of blood T cell repertoires in COVID-19. The CDR3 sequence is 13 residues long. Trimming removed 8 bases at V and 5 bases at J, with 15 bases between. The germline gives CDR1 MNHEY, CDR2 SVGAGI. Clones were sequenced by immunoSEQ multiplex PCR, and TCRdb holds only the in-frame ones, with some missing. The sample has hundreds of thousands of clones, 80% to 90% seen once; the top ten hold about 3.8%. Specimen: PBMCs or T cells enriched from blood (not recorded which). The V call is TRBV6-5, the J call TRBJ1-1; possibly TRBD1 for D (6 bases). The source is a woman aged 35 to 49 who had been exposed to COVID-19. The CDR3 region is CASSGGRGTEAFF. CDR3 DNA sequence: TGTGCCAGCTCCGGGGGGCGCGGGACTGAAGCTTTCTTT.